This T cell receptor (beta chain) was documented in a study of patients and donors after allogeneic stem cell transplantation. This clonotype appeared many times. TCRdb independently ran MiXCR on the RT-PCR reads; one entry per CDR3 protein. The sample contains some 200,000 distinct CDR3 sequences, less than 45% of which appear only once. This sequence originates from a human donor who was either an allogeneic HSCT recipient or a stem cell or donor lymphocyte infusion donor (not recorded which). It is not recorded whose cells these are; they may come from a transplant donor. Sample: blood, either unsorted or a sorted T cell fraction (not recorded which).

The CDR3 is CASSRRQGANSPLHF. CDR3 nucleotide sequence: TGTGCCAGCAGCCGTAGACAGGGGGCGAATTCACCCCTCCACTTT. V and J are TRBV7-9 and TRBJ1-6, with 10 bases fitting TRBD1. The CDR3 length is 15 residues. Germline V lookup: CDR1 SEHNR, CDR2 FQNEAQ (reference sequence). Trimming took 5 bases from V and 7 from J; bases not matched to a gene: 5.